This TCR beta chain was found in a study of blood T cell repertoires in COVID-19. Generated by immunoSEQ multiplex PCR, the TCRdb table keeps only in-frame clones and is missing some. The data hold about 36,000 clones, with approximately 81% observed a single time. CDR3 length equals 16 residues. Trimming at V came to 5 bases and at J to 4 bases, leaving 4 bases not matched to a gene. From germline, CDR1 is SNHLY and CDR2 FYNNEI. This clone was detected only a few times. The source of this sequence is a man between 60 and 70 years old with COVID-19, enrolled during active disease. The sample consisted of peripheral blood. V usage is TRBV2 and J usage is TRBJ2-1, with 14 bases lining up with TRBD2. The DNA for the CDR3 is TGTGCCAGCAGTCCCGGGACTAGCGGGAGATACAATGAGCAGTTCTTC. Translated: CASSPGTSGRYNEQFF.